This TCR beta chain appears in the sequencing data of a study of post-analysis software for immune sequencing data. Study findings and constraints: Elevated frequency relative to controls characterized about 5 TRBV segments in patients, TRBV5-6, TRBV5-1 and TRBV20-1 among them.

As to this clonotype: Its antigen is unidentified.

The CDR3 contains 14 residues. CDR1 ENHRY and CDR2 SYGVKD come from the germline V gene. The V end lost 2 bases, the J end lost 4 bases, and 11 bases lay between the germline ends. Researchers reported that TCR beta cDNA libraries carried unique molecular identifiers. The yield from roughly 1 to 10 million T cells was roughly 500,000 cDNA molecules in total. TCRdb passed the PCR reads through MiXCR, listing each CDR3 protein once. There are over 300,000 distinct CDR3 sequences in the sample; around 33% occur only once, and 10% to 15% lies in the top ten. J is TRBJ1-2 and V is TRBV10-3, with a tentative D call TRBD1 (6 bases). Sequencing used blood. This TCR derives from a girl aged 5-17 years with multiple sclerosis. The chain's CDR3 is CAISETGSGYGYTF. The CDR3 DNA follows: TGTGCCATCAGTGAGACAGGGTCGGGCTATGGCTACACCTTC.